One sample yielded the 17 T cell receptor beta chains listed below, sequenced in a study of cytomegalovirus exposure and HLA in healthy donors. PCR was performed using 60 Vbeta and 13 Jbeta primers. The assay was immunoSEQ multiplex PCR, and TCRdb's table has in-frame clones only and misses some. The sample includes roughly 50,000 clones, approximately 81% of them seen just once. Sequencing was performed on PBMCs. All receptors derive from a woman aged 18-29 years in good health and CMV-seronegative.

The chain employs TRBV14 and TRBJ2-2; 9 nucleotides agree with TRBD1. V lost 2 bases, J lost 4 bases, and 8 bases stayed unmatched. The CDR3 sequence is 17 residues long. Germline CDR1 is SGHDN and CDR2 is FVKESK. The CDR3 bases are TGTGCCAGCAGCCAATTACAGGGGGCGCCGGTCACCGGGGAGCTGTTTTTT. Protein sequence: CASSQLQGAPVTGELFF. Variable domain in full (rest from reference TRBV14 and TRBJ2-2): EAGVTQFPSHSVIEKGQTVTLRCDPISGHDNLYWYRRVMGKEIKFLLHFVKESKQDESGMPNNRFLAERTGGTYSTLKVQPAELEDSGVYFCASSQLQGAPVTGELFFGEGSRLTVL.

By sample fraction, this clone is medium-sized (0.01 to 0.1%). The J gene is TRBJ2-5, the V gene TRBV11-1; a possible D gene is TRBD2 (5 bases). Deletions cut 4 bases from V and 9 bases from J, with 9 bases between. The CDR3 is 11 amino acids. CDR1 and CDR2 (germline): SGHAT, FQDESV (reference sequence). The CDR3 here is CASSSGLAQYF. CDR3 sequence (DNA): TGTGCCAGCAGCTCTGGACTCGCCCAGTACTTC.

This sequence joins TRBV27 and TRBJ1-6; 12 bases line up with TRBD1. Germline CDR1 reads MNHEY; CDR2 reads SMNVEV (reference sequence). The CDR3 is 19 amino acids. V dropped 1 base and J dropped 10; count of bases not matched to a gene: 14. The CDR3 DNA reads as TGTGCCAGCAGTTTATTGACGCGGGGACAGGGGGCTCAAGGATCACCCCTCCACTTT. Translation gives CASSLLTRGQGAQGSPLHF.

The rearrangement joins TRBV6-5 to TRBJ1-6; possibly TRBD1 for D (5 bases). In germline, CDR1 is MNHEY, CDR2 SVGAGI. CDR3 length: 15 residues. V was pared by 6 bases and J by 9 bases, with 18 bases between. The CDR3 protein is CASSSSGGVISPLHF. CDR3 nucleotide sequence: TGTGCCAGCAGCTCCTCGGGGGGGGTTATTTCACCCCTCCACTTT.

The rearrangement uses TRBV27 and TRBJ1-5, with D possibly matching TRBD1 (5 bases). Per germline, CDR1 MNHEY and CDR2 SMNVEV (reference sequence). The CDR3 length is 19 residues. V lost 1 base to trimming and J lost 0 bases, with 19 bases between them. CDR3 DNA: TGTGCCAGCAGTTTATTCGGGGCGGGGTATATACCTAGCAATCAGCCCCAGCATTTT. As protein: CASSLFGAGYIPSNQPQHF.

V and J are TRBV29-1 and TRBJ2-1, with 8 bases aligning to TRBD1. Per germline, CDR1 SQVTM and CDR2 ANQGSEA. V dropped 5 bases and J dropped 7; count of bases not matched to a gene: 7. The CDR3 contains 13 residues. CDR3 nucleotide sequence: TGCAGCGTTTTGCAGGGGGCGGGTAATGAGCAGTTCTTC. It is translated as CSVLQGAGNEQFF.

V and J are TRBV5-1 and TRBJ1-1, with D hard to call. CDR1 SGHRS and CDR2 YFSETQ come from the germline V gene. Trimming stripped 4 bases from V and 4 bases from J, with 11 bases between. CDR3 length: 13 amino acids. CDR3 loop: CASSPGPGTEAFF. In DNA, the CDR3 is TGCGCCAGCAGCCCTGGCCCAGGCACTGAAGCTTTCTTT. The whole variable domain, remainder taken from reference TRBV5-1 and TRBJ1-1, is KAGVTQTPRYLIKTRGQQVTLSCSPISGHRSVSWYQQTPGQGLQFLFEYFSETQRNKGNFPGRFSGRQFSNSRSEMNVSTLELGDSALYLCASSPGPGTEAFFGQGTRLTVV.

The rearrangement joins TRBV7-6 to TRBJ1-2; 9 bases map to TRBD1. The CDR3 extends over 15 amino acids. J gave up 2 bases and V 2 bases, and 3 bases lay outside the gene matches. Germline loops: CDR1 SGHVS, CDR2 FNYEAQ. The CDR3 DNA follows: TGTGCCAGCAGCTTACGGACAGGGGCCAACTATGGCTACACCTTC. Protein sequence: CASSLRTGANYGYTF.

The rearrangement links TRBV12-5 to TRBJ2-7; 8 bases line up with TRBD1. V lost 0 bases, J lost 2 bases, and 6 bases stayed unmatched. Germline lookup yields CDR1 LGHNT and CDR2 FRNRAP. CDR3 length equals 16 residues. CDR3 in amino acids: CASGLVTGGFTYEQYF. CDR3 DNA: TGTGCTAGTGGTTTGGTAACAGGGGGGTTCACCTACGAGCAGTACTTC.

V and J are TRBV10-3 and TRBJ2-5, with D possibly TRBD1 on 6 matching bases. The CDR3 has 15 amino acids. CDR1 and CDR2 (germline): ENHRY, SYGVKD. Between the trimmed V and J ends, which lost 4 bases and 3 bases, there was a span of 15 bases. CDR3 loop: CAISGRAGAKETQYF. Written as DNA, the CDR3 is TGTGCCATCAGTGGGCGGGCAGGGGCTAAAGAGACCCAGTACTTC.

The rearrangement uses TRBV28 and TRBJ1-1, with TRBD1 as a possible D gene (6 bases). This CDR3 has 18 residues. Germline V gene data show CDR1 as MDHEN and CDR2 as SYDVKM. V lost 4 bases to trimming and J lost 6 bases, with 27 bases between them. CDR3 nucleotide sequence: TGTGCCAGCAGTTACATGGGGGCTTTAACAAGAGTCCAAGCTGAAGCTTTCTTT. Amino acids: CASSYMGALTRVQAEAFF.

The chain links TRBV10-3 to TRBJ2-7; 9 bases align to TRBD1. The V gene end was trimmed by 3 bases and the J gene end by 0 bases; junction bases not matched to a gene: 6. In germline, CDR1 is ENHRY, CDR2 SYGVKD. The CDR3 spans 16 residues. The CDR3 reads CAISDTGQGNSYEQYF. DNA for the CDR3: TGTGCCATCAGTGACACGGGACAGGGCAACTCCTACGAGCAGTACTTC.

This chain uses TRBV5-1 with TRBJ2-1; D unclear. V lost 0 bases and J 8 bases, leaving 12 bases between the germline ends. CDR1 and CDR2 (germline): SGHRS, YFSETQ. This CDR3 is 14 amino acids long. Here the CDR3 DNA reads TGCGCCAGCAGCTTGGTGGCTTTCGCGGATGAGCAGTTCTTC. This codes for CASSLVAFADEQFF.

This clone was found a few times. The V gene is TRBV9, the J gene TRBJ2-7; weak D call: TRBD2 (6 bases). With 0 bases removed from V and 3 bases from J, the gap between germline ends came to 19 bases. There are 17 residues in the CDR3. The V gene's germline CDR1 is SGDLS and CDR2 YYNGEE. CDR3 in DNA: TGTGCCAGCAGCGTAGGGGGGGTGAGGATGGGCCGCTACGAGCAGTACTTC. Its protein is CASSVGGVRMGRYEQYF. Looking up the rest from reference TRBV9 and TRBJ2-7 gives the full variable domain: DSGVTQTPKHLITATGQRVTLRCSPRSGDLSVYWYQQSLDQGLQFLIQYYNGEERAKGNILERFSAQQFPDLHSELNLSSLELGDSALYFCASSVGGVRMGRYEQYFGPGTRLTVT.

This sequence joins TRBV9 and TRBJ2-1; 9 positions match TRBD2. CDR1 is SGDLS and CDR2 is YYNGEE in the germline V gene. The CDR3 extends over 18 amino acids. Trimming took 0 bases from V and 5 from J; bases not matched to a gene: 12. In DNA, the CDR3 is TGTGCCAGCAGCGTAGGGGGTCTAGCGGGGCCAAGCGACAATGAGCAGTTCTTC. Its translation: CASSVGGLAGPSDNEQFF. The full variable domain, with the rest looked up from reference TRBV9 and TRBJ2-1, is DSGVTQTPKHLITATGQRVTLRCSPRSGDLSVYWYQQSLDQGLQFLIQYYNGEERAKGNILERFSAQQFPDLHSELNLSSLELGDSALYFCASSVGGLAGPSDNEQFFGPGTRLTVL.

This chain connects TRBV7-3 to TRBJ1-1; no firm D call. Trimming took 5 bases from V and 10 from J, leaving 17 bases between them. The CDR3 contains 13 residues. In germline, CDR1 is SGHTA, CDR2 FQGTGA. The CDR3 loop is CASSKLDSRGAFF. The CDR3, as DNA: TGTGCCAGCAGCAAACTTGACTCACGCGGAGCTTTCTTT.

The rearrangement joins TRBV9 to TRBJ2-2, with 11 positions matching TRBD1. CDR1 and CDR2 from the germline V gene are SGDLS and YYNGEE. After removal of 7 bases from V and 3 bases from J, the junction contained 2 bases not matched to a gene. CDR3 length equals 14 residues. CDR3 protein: CASGDRGDTGELFF. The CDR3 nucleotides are TGTGCCAGCGGGGACAGGGGGGACACCGGGGAGCTGTTTTTT.